The 27 T cell receptor beta chains presented below share a single source sample, sequenced in a study of T cell responses to AZD1222 COVID-19 vaccine. Sequencing was performed with immunoSEQ multiplex PCR; in TCRdb, only in-frame clones are kept and a portion is missing. Of around 99,000 clones in the sample, roughly 84% are singletons; the top ten hold under 20%. Sequenced here: peripheral blood, sampled on day 0 of AZD1222 vaccination. The receptors shown here come from an adult in good health.

This clone is a singleton in its sample. The chain recombines TRBV29-1 with TRBJ2-7; D may be TRBD1 or TRBD2 (6 bases each). The CDR3 runs 13 residues. Trimming cost V 0 bases and J 4 bases, with 10 bases left between them. Germline lookup yields CDR1 SQVTM and CDR2 ANQGSEA. The CDR3 protein is CSVEDQGGYEQYF. The CDR3 bases are TGCAGCGTTGAAGATCAAGGGGGGTACGAGCAGTACTTC.

The rearrangement links TRBV13 to TRBJ2-7; 7 nucleotides match TRBD1. This CDR3 is built from 13 residues. Germline V gene data show CDR1 as PRHDT and CDR2 as FYEKMQ (reference sequence). CDR3 sequence (DNA): TGTGCCAGCAGCTTAAGATCTCGGACAGGCGTTGAGGTC. Amino acids: CASSLRSRTGVEV.

The genes are TRBV20-1 and TRBJ1-5; maybe TRBD1 (5 bases). Trimming removed 3 bases at V and 6 bases at J, with 12 bases between. The germline gives CDR1 DFQATT, CDR2 SNEGSKA (reference sequence). CDR3 size: 13 residues. This chain's CDR3 is CSASRGLSQPQHF. The CDR3 bases are TGCAGTGCTAGTCGGGGGTTGAGTCAGCCCCAGCATTTT.

This clone has a handful of counts. The V and J genes are TRBV18 and TRBJ1-2, with 8 bases that match TRBD1. There are 14 residues in the CDR3. Germline-derived CDR1 and CDR2 are KGHSH and LQKENI. Trimming removed 2 bases from V and 4 bases from J; junction bases left unmatched: 3. CDR3 protein: CASSPDRGGYGYTF. In DNA, the CDR3 is TGTGCCAGCTCACCAGACAGGGGCGGCTATGGCTACACCTTC.

In DNA form, the CDR3 reads TGTGCCAGCAGCCGGACGCCGGGTCAGGAGACCCAGTACTTC. This encodes CASSRTPGQETQYF. The rearrangement links TRBV3-1 (or the pseudogene TRBV3-2) to TRBJ2-5; unclear D gene. CDR3 length equals 14 residues. Germline V CDR1 and CDR2: LGHDT, YNNKEL (reference sequence). V was shortened by 4 bases and J by 5 bases, with 14 bases between the two germline ends.

The CDR3 sequence: CASSHRGLNEKLFF. CDR3 DNA sequence: TGTGCCAGCAGCCATCGCGGGCTTAATGAAAAACTGTTTTTT. The gene calls are TRBV3-1 (or the pseudogene TRBV3-2) and TRBJ1-4; D gene uncertain. In germline, CDR1 is LGHDT, CDR2 YNNKEL (reference sequence). The CDR3 runs to 14 residues. V was clipped by 3 bases and J by 4 bases, with 9 bases between them.

The V and J genes are TRBV5-4 and TRBJ1-1; 8 nucleotides align to TRBD1. V lost 2 bases and J lost 11; bases outside the gene matches: 8. The CDR3 is 13 residues long. Germline assignment: CDR1 SGHNT and CDR2 YYREEE (reference sequence). The CDR3 is CASSFGTGTLAFF. Written as DNA, the CDR3 is TGTGCCAGCAGCTTCGGGACAGGCACATTGGCTTTCTTT.

The rearrangement joins TRBV14 to TRBJ2-7; TRBD1 agrees at 7 bases. V lost 2 bases and J lost 5; bases outside the gene matches: 9. This CDR3 has 15 residues. The germline V gene has CDR1 SGHDN and CDR2 FVKESK. CDR3 nucleotides: TGTGCCAGCAGCCAATGGGGGAGACAGGGACACGAGCAGTACTTC. Translating it yields CASSQWGRQGHEQYF.

The V gene is TRBV7-8, the J gene TRBJ2-2, with 8 positions matching TRBD1. The junction had 10 bases not matched to a gene; V was cut back by 6 bases and J by 1 base. CDR1 is SGHVS, CDR2 FQNEAQ, per germline. The CDR3 consists of 17 residues. CDR3 in DNA: TGTGCCAGCAGACCTACCCCCGGGACAGGGAACACCGGGGAGCTGTTTTTT. Protein sequence: CASRPTPGTGNTGELFF.

The DNA of the CDR3 is TGCAGCGTTGAGATGGGGACACAGGGGAGCTATCAGCCCCAGCATTTT. Amino acids: CSVEMGTQGSYQPQHF. The chain uses TRBV29-1 and TRBJ1-5; 7 nucleotides line up with TRBD1. The CDR3 runs to 16 residues. Germline CDR1 is SQVTM and CDR2 is ANQGSEA. The V segment lost 3 bases and the J segment 5 bases; nucleotides outside the gene matches: 13.

The chain is built from TRBV6-1 and TRBJ1-5; D is perhaps TRBD1 (5 bases). Germline V CDR1 and CDR2: MNHNS, SASEGT. The CDR3 sequence is 14 residues long. V was pared by 2 bases and J by 8 bases, with 13 bases between. The CDR3 sequence: CASSEFIGGKPQHF. CDR3 bases: TGTGCCAGCAGTGAATTCATCGGGGGAAAGCCCCAGCATTTT.

The rearrangement links TRBV10-3 to TRBJ2-7; 7 bases align to TRBD2. The CDR3 consists of 14 residues. V shed 6 bases, J shed 2 bases, and the junction held 7 bases outside the gene matches. The germline gives CDR1 ENHRY, CDR2 SYGVKD. CDR3 nucleotides: TGTGCCATCAGGGCGGGTGGGACTACCTACGAGCAGTACGTC. This encodes CAIRAGGTTYEQYV.

The V call is TRBV5-4, the J call TRBJ1-3; 7 bases align to TRBD1. Germline lookup yields CDR1 SGHNT and CDR2 YYREEE (reference sequence). The length of the CDR3 is 14 residues. Trimming at V came to 4 bases and at J to 2 bases, leaving 3 bases not matched to a gene. CDR3 sequence (DNA): TGTGCCAGCAGCACGACAGGGACTGGAAACACCATATATTTT. Residues: CASSTTGTGNTIYF.

The chain couples TRBV5-8 to TRBJ1-1, with TRBD1 identical over 8 bases. The V gene end was trimmed by 4 bases and the J gene end by 3 bases; junction bases not matched to a gene: 8. From germline, CDR1 is SGHTS and CDR2 YDEGEE. This CDR3 is 15 amino acids long. This chain's CDR3 is CASSRRSGGYTEAFF. DNA for the CDR3: TGTGCCAGCAGCCGCCGGTCAGGGGGCTACACTGAAGCTTTCTTT.

The chain combines TRBV7-3 with TRBJ2-4; D might be TRBD1 (6 bases). This CDR3 region has 15 residues. The germline CDR1 and CDR2 sequences are SGHTA and FQGTGA. The ends were cut back, 5 bases at V and 8 bases at J, with 19 bases in the middle. DNA of the CDR3: TGTGCCAGCAGCCGAGGACAGACCGTGAAGGACATTCAGTACTTC. It specifies CASSRGQTVKDIQYF.

This rearrangement joins TRBV4-3 to TRBJ1-4; perhaps TRBD1 as D (6 bases). Germline CDR1 and CDR2: LGHNA and YSLEER. The CDR3 covers 16 residues. The V gene lost 0 bases and the J gene lost 4 bases, with 12 bases spanning the gap. CDR3 region: CASSQDLGGFNEKLFF. DNA of the CDR3: TGCGCCAGCAGCCAAGATCTTGGGGGCTTTAATGAAAAACTGTTTTTT.

The chain links TRBV18 to TRBJ2-2; TRBD1 aligns across 8 bases. This CDR3 region has 15 residues. The J segment lost 4 bases and the V segment lost 3 bases, leaving 4 bases of the junction unmatched. Germline V gene lookup returns CDR1 KGHSH and CDR2 LQKENI. CDR3 nucleotides: TGTGCCAGCTCACCTGGACAGGGACGCACCGGGGAGCTGTTTTTT. It encodes CASSPGQGRTGELFF.

J is TRBJ2-1 and V is TRBV27, with 7 bases that match TRBD1. The CDR3 runs to 15 residues. CDR1 is MNHEY and CDR2 is SMNVEV in the germline V gene (reference sequence). V lost 3 bases and J lost 0; bases outside the gene matches: 2. The CDR3 reads CASSLDRSSYNEQFF. The CDR3 DNA follows: TGTGCCAGCAGTTTGGACAGGAGCTCCTACAATGAGCAGTTCTTC.

The rearrangement joins TRBV6-2 or TRBV6-3 to TRBJ2-3, with D perhaps matching TRBD2 (6 bases). V shed 2 bases and J shed 4 bases, with 25 bases lying between them. Per the germline V gene, CDR1 is MNHEY and CDR2 is SVGEGT. The CDR3 is 19 amino acids. CDR3 protein: CASSYRLGGENLVADTQYF. CDR3 nucleotides: TGTGCCAGCAGTTACCGGCTCGGCGGGGAGAACCTTGTTGCAGATACGCAGTATTTT.

The rearrangement links TRBV7-3 to TRBJ2-1, with a possible D match to TRBD2 (6 bases). V dropped 4 bases and J dropped 4 bases, with 14 bases sitting between them. The CDR3 length is 15 residues. Germline V gene sequence: CDR1 SGHTA, CDR2 FQGTGA. The CDR3 is CASSSQGGKYNEQFF. CDR3 nucleotides: TGTGCCAGCAGCTCCCAGGGCGGGAAATACAATGAGCAGTTCTTC.

The gene calls are TRBV5-1 and TRBJ2-5, with 8 bases identical to TRBD1. Germline V gives CDR1 SGHRS, CDR2 YFSETQ. The CDR3 loop spans 16 amino acids. V dropped 0 bases and J dropped 4; count of bases not matched to a gene: 8. As DNA, the CDR3 is TGCGCCAGCAGCTTGGAAGTAGGGCAGGGGGCAGAGACCCAGTACTTC. This codes for CASSLEVGQGAETQYF.

The J gene is TRBJ2-7, the V gene TRBV27; D is unresolved. The V gene lost 4 bases and the J gene lost 3 bases, with 10 bases spanning the gap. This CDR3 has 13 amino acids. Germline-derived CDR1 and CDR2 are MNHEY and SMNVEV (reference sequence). The CDR3 DNA sequence: TGTGCCAGCAGTTCTGTGGGAAGCTACGAGCAGTACTTC. It is translated as CASSSVGSYEQYF.

The chain couples TRBV6-1 to TRBJ2-3; TRBD1 might be the D (5 bases). The germline V gene has CDR1 MNHNS and CDR2 SASEGT. V was shortened by 2 bases and J by 5 bases, with 11 bases between the two germline ends. This CDR3 has 14 residues. The CDR3 region is CASSEQGLGDTQYF. The CDR3 DNA reads as TGTGCCAGCAGTGAACAGGGATTAGGAGATACGCAGTATTTT.

The chain joins TRBV6-5 to TRBJ1-1, with D unresolved. CDR3 size: 13 residues. Germline CDR1 is MNHEY and CDR2 is SVGAGI. V was trimmed by 7 bases and J by 1 base, leaving 10 bases between them. Here the CDR3 reads CASMSSGNTEAFF. The DNA for the CDR3 is TGTGCCAGCATGAGTTCAGGGAACACTGAAGCTTTCTTT.

The rearrangement links TRBV7-7 to TRBJ2-2, with D tentatively TRBD2 (6 bases). Germline CDR1 and CDR2: SSHAT and FNYEAQ (reference sequence). V lost 6 bases to trimming and J lost 6 bases, with 14 bases between them. This CDR3 has 14 amino acids. CDR3 nucleotides: TGTGCCAGCAGGGAGGGAAGTGGTTCCGGGGAGCTGTTTTTT. Its translation is CASREGSGSGELFF.

This chain uses TRBV6-1 with TRBJ1-2; perhaps TRBD1 as D (6 bases). From germline, CDR1 is MNHNS and CDR2 SASEGT. The CDR3 consists of 14 residues. Trimming cost V 2 bases and J 5 bases, with 12 bases left between them. The CDR3 bases are TGTGCCAGCAGTGAACGGAGTCAGGGGTATGGCTACACCTTC. Protein sequence: CASSERSQGYGYTF.

This clone was found once. The chain links TRBV5-1 to TRBJ2-3; the D is unclear. The length of the CDR3 is 14 residues. In germline, CDR1 is SGHRS, CDR2 YFSETQ. V shed 0 bases and J shed 2 bases, with 7 bases lying between them. The CDR3 spells CASSLELPTDTQYF. The DNA for the CDR3 is TGCGCCAGCAGCTTGGAACTACCCACAGATACGCAGTATTTT.